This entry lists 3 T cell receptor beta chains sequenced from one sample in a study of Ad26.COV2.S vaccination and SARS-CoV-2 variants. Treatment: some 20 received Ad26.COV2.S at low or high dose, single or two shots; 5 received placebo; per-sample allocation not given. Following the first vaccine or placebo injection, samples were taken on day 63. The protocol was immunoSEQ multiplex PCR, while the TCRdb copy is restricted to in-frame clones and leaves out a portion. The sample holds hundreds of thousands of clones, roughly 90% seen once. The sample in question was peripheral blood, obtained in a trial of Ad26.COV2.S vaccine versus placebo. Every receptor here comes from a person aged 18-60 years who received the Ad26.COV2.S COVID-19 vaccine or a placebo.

The CDR3 DNA follows: TGTGCCAGCAGCGTAAAGAGCGGGGGCGGAACCGGGGAGCTGTTTTTT. This gives the protein CASSVKSGGGTGELFF. The chain couples TRBV9 to TRBJ2-2; 8 nucleotides line up with TRBD2. The CDR3 consists of 16 residues. Losses at the gene ends were 1 base for V and 5 bases for J; bases not matched to a gene: 7. Germline V gene sequence: CDR1 SGDLS, CDR2 YYNGEE.

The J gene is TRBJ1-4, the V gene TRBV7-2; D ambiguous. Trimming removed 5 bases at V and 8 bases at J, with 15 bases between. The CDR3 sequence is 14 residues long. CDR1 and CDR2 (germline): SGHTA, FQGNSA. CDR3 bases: TGTGCCAGCAGCCGCAGGACCGGGAACGAAAAACTGTTTTTT. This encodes CASSRRTGNEKLFF.

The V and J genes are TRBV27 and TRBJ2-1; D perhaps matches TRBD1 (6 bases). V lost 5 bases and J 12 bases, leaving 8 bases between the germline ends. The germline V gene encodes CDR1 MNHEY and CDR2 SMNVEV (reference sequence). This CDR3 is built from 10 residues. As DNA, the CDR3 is TGTGCCAGCAGTGGGACATCGCAGTTCTTC. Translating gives CASSGTSQFF.